At least ten counts were recorded for the clone carrying this TCR beta chain. The antigen remains undetermined. The V end lost 2 bases, the J end lost 4 bases, and 15 bases lay between the germline ends. The CDR3 has 15 amino acids. The sample comes from a study of CD8 T cells in ankylosing spondylitis. Study-wide results and caveats: Typical of ankylosing spondylitis blood, it appeared, was a TCR beta motif of roughly eight highly homologous variants.

Preparation of TCR beta libraries was done by quantitative 5'-RACE with molecular barcodes. A single record per CDR3 protein comes from TCRdb applying MiXCR to the 5' RACE reads. The table has hundreds of thousands of distinct CDR3 sequences, about 11% seen once. The rearrangement uses TRBV12-3 or TRBV12-4 and TRBJ2-7; D is unresolved. The sequence came from a male donor with ankylosing spondylitis. Source material: blood, either unsorted or a sorted T cell fraction (not recorded which). CDR3 in DNA: TGTGCCAGCAGTTTAAAGGCAGGAGAATGGTACGAGCAGTACTTC. This translates into CASSLKAGEWYEQYF.